These 3 T cell receptor beta chains were sequenced from one sample in a study of blood T cell repertoires in COVID-19. The repertoire was sequenced with immunoSEQ multiplex PCR; TCRdb's copy has only in-frame clones and lacks some. The repertoire has approximately 60,000 clones, 65% to 80% of them found once; the top ten carry about 20%. Sample: peripheral blood. Source of these receptors: a man in his 60s with acute or convalescent COVID-19.

This clone was counted only a few times. The rearrangement uses TRBV6-6 and TRBJ2-7; 8 nucleotides match TRBD1. The CDR3 length is 14 residues. V gave up 10 bases and J gave up 2 bases; unmatched junction bases: 10. The germline gives CDR1 MNHNY, CDR2 SVGAGI (reference sequence). The CDR3 coding sequence is TGTGCCACTGACTTAGGACAGGGACCCTACGAGCAGTACTTC. Translating it yields CATDLGQGPYEQYF.

This clone was seen just once. The chain has TRBV3-1 (or the pseudogene TRBV3-2) and TRBJ1-2; D may be TRBD1 (5 bases). The CDR3 totals 14 residues. Germline V gives CDR1 LGHDT, CDR2 YNNKEL (reference sequence). Trimming left V 3 bases short and J 6 bases short, with 14 bases between. The CDR3 reads CASSHRGRKDGYTF. CDR3 nucleotide sequence: TGTGCCAGCAGCCACCGGGGGAGGAAAGATGGCTACACCTTC.

The chain uses TRBV18 and TRBJ2-1; D is undetermined. Trimming took off 0 bases at V and 4 bases at J, with 10 bases between the two ends. Looked up from germline, CDR1 is KGHSH and CDR2 is LQKENI. The CDR3 consists of 15 residues. CDR3 nucleotides: TGTGCCAGCTCACCACCCGCAGGCGTATACAATGAGCAGTTCTTC. It is translated as CASSPPAGVYNEQFF.